A single T cell receptor beta chain is shown here with its context. Its antigen is unknown. Sequenced by immunoSEQ multiplex PCR; TCRdb stores in-frame clones only, minus some. The sample comprises tens of thousands of clones, 70% to 90% of which are singletons, and approximately 1.9% rests with the top ten. The data originate from a study of OX40 agonist ivuxolimab in advanced cancers. Looking at the study overall: Hepatocellular carcinoma, melanoma, renal cell or head and neck cancer occurred in dose-escalation patients. A history of anti-PD-1, anti-PD-L1 or anti-CTLA-4 therapy was acceptable, and around 36% had some. Study-wide results and limits: Low normalized T-cell clonal expansion was also seen in some nonresponders.

V lost 2 bases to trimming and J lost 11 bases, with 18 bases between them. CDR3 length equals 14 residues. Looked up from germline, CDR1 is SGHTA and CDR2 is FQGNSA. This TCR derives from an adult with an advanced solid tumor such as melanoma, head and neck, liver or kidney cancer. The gene calls are TRBV7-2 and TRBJ1-1; a weak D match, TRBD1 (5 bases). The starting material was CD4+ or CD8+ T cells sorted from blood, obtained in a trial of the OX40 agonist ivuxolimab. Here the CDR3 DNA reads TGTGCCAGCAGCTTACAGGGACCCTCTACTCGGGCTTTCTTT. Its translation is CASSLQGPSTRAFF.